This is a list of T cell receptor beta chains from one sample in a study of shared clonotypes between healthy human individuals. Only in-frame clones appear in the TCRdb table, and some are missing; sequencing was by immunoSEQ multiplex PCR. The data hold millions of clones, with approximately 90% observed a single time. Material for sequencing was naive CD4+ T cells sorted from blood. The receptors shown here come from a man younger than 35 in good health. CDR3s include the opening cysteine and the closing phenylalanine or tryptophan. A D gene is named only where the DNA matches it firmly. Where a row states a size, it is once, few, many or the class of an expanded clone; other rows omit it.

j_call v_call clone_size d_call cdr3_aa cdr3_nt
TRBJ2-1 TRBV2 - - CASTIRGGGGINEQFF TGTGCCAGCACTATAAGGGGAGGAGGTGGGATCAATGAGCAGTTCTTC
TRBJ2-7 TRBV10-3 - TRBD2 CAIGLAGGTYEQYF TGTGCCATCGGCTTAGCGGGGGGAACCTACGAGCAGTACTTC
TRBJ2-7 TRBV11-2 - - CASSAAGEQYF TGTGCCAGCAGCGCCGCTGGAGAGCAGTACTTC
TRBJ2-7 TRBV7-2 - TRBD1 CASSLTGTGTYEQYF TGTGCCAGCAGCTTGACCGGGACAGGGACCTACGAGCAGTACTTC
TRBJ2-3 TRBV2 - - CASSLYRGDTQYF TGTGCCAGCAGTCTCTATCGGGGGGATACGCAGTATTTT
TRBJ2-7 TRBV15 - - CATSRGRVGVPEQYF TGTGCCACCAGCAGAGGGAGAGTAGGTGTCCCCGAGCAGTACTTC
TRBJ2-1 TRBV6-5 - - CASRGLFWEQFF TGTGCCAGCAGGGGACTGTTTTGGGAGCAGTTCTTC
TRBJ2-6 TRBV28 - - CASSRTSGANVLTF TGTGCCAGCAGTCGGACCTCTGGGGCCAACGTCCTGACTTTC
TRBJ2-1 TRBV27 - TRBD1 CASSRQWTGSYNEQFF TGTGCCAGCAGTCGACAATGGACAGGGAGCTACAATGAGCAGTTCTTC
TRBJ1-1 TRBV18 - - CASSGRGKNEAFF TGTGCCAGCTCAGGCAGGGGTAAGAATGAAGCTTTCTTT
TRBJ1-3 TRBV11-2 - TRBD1 CASSFRQGRDTIYF TGTGCCAGCAGCTTCCGACAGGGGAGGGACACCATATATTTT
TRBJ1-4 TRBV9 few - CASSVEGATNEKLFF TGTGCCAGCAGCGTAGAGGGAGCAACTAATGAAAAACTGTTTTTT
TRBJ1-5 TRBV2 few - CASNGGMGQPQHF TGTGCCAGCAATGGGGGGATGGGACAGCCCCAGCATTTT
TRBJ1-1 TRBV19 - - CASSGTENTEAFF TGTGCCAGTAGTGGAACTGAGAACACTGAAGCTTTCTTT
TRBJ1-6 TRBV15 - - CATSRERISPLHF TGTGCCACCAGCAGAGAGAGAATTTCACCCCTCCACTTT
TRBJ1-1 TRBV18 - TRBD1 CASSPGQGEVNTEAFF TGTGCCAGCTCACCGGGACAGGGGGAAGTGAACACTGAAGCTTTCTTT
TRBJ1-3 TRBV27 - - CASSLGGGNTIYF TGTGCCAGCAGCCTAGGCGGGGGGAACACCATATATTTT
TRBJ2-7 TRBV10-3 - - CAISEGRATYEQYF TGTGCCATCAGTGAGGGCAGAGCCACCTACGAGCAGTACTTC
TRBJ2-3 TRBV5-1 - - CASSPGTDTQYF TGCGCCAGCAGCCCTGGCACAGATACGCAGTATTTT
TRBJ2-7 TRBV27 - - CASSSFGGYEQYF TGTGCCAGCAGTTCTTTCGGCGGATACGAGCAGTACTTC
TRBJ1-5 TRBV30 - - CAWRGRAGGQPQHF TGTGCCTGGAGGGGAAGAGCTGGGGGGCAGCCCCAGCATTTT
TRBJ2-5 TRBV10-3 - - CAISRGVQETQYF TGTGCCATCAGCCGAGGGGTGCAAGAGACCCAGTACTTC
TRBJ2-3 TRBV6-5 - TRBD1 CASRRQGADTQYF TGTGCCAGCAGGAGACAGGGAGCAGATACGCAGTATTTT
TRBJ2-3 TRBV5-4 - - CASREAGGNTDTQYF TGTGCCAGCAGAGAGGCAGGGGGGAACACAGATACGCAGTATTTT
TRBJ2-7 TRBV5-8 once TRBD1 CASSAAPGTGEYEQYF TGTGCCAGCAGCGCGGCCCCAGGGACAGGGGAGTACGAGCAGTACTTC